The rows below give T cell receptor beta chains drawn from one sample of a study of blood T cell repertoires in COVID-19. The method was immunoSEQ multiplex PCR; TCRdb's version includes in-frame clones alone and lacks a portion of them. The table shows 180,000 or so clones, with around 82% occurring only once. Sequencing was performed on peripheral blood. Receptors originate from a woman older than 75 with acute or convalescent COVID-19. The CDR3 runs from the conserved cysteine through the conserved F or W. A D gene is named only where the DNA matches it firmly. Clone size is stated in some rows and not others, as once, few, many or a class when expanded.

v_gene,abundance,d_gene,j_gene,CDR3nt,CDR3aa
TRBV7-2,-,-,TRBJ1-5,TGTGCCAGCAGCTCAGAATATAGCAATCAGCCCCAGCATTTT,CASSSEYSNQPQHF
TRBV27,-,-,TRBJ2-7,TGTGCCAGCAGTCCTCCGAGGGGGAGCCTGTACTTC,CASSPPRGSLYF
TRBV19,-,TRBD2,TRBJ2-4,TGTGCCAGTAGTGAAACGGGGGGTACCAAAAACATTCAGTACTTC,CASSETGGTKNIQYF
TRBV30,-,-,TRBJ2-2,TGTGCTCGGACCGGGAGCCACCACACCGGGGAGCTGTTTTTT,CARTGSHHTGELFF
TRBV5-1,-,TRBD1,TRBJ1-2,TGCGCCAGCAGCTGGGACAGCTATGGCTACACCTTC,CASSWDSYGYTF
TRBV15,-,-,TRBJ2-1,TGTGCCACCAGCAGAGATACGGGGAACTACAATGAGCAGTTCTTC,CATSRDTGNYNEQFF
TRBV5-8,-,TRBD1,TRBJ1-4,TGTGCCAGCAGCTTGGGTGGGACAGGGGAAGGCGCAAAACTGTTTTTT,CASSLGGTGEGAKLFF
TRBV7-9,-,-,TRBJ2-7,TGTGCCAGCAGCCTTACAGGCTACGAGCAGTACTTC,CASSLTGYEQYF
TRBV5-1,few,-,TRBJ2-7,TGCGCCAGCAGCTTGGTGGCCGTAAGTGCCTACGAGCAGTACTTC,CASSLVAVSAYEQYF
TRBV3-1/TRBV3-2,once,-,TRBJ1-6,TGTGCCAGCAGACAGGGTAGCTCCTATAATTCACCCCTCCACTTT,CASRQGSSYNSPLHF
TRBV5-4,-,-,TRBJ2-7,TGTGCCAGCAGCTCGGGCGGGGGCCCCACGATCAGCTCCTACGAGCAGTACTTC,CASSSGGGPTISSYEQYF
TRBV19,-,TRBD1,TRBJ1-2,TGTGCCAGTAGTATGGAGGACAGGGTCCCTTCCTATGGCTACACCTTC,CASSMEDRVPSYGYTF
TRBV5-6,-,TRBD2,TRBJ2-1,TGTGCCAGCAGCTTGGGACTAGCGGAGCTCAATGAGCAGTTCTTC,CASSLGLAELNEQFF
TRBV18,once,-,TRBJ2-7,TGTGCCAGCTCACCACCGGCGGGGAGCGACGAGCAGTACTTC,CASSPPAGSDEQYF